The following is a T cell receptor (beta chain) sequence with its context. This sample was included in a study of blood T cells in healthy people across ages. The use of a sample-barcoded 5' primer and a J-beta primer mix characterized a second PCR of roughly 6 to 11 cycles. Every cDNA molecule bore a tag from a template-switch adaptor containing 12 random nucleotides. One entry per CDR3 protein results from TCRdb running MiXCR on the 5' RACE reads. The sample shows some 730,000 distinct CDR3 sequences, about a fifth of them seen only once. The CDR3 has 14 amino acids. V lost 2 bases to trimming and J lost 2 bases, with 6 bases between them. Germline V gene lookup returns CDR1 LGHNT and CDR2 FRNRAP.

Source material: blood. V usage is TRBV12-5 and J usage is TRBJ2-2; D not resolved. This receptor was obtained from a man aged 65 to 79 in good health. DNA for the CDR3: TGTGCTAGTGGTTTGTGGGCCAACACCGGGGAGCTGTTTTTT. The encoded protein is CASGLWANTGELFF.